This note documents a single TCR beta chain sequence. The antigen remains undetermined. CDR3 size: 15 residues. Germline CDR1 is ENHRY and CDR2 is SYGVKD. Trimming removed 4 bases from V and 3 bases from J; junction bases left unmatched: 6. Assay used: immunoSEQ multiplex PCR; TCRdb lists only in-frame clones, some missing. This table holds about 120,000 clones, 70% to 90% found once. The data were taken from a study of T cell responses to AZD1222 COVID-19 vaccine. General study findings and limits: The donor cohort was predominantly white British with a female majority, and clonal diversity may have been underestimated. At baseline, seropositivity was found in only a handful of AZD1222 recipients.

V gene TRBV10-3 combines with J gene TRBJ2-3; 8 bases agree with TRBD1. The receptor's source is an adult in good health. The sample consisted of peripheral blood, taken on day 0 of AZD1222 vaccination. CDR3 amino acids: CAISGGQGGTDTQYF. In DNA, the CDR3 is TGTGCCATCAGTGGTGGACAGGGTGGTACAGATACGCAGTATTTT.